This T cell receptor (beta chain) was documented in a study of vaccination and CD4 T cells after COVID-19. Turning to the study itself: Convalescent persons amounted to six males plus four females, two of whom were Hispanic.

Sequencing of cultured CD4+ T cell DNA used the Oncomine TCR Beta short-read assay. It was from cultured CD4+ T cells that genomic DNA was extracted. TCRdb passed the PCR reads through MiXCR, listing each CDR3 protein once. The sample holds some 13,000 distinct CDR3 sequences, roughly 30% seen once. Study-level results: Spike mono-reactivity was shown by 304 of 307 vaccine-specific clones in convalescent patients.

Concerning this clonotype itself: Its antigen is still unknown.

Regarding treatment: roughly ten-day PBMC culture with coronavirus spike peptide pools or control peptides (ViraFEST assay). Peptide pool stimulation in ViraFEST expanded antigen-specific T cells, whose TCRs were then sequenced. The sample was CD4+ T cells from blood, cultured in vitro, taken after SARS-CoV-2 vaccination. The receptor was isolated from a human donor who had recovered from COVID-19.

CDR3 in DNA: TGTGCCAGCAGCCGCAGGGGGGAGGGTCAGCCCCAGCATTTT. It translates to CASSRRGEGQPQHF. The chain couples TRBV4-2 to TRBJ1-5; 7 bases map to TRBD1. Unmatched junction bases numbered 6, after V lost 4 bases and J lost 6 bases. The germline gives CDR1 LGHNA, CDR2 YNFKEQ. This CDR3 has 14 residues.